This TCR beta chain was sequenced during a study of early T cells in non-severe SARS-CoV-2 infection. Whole-study context: RNA in bulk from unsorted whole blood was sequenced, and chains were unpaired.

TCRdb re-analysed the 5' RACE reads in MiXCR, keeping a single row per CDR3 protein. The sample consists of around 70,000 distinct CDR3 sequences, less than 20% of them appearing once. Germline V CDR1 and CDR2: SGHAT, FQNNGV. Trimming took 4 bases from V and 4 from J; bases not matched to a gene: 4. This CDR3 region has 15 residues. J is TRBJ2-3 and V is TRBV11-2; 11 bases are shared with TRBD2. This clonotype originated in an adult who was a healthcare worker with PCR-confirmed SARS-CoV-2 infection or an uninfected control (not recorded which). Sequencing input: whole blood. The CDR3 reads CASSSTSGVADTQYF. The CDR3 nucleotides are TGTGCCAGCAGCTCGACTAGCGGGGTGGCAGATACGCAGTATTTT.